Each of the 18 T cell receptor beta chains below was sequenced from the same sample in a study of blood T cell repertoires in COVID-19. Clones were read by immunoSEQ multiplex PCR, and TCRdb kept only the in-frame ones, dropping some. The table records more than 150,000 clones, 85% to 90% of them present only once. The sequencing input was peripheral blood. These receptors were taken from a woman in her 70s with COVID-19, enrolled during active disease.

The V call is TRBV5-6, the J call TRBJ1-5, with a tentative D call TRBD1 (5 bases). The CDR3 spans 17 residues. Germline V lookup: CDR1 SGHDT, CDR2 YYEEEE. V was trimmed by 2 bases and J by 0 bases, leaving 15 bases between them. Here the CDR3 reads CASSFRGTELSNQPQHF. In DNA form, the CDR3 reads TGTGCCAGCAGCTTCCGCGGGACCGAGCTTAGCAATCAGCCCCAGCATTTT.

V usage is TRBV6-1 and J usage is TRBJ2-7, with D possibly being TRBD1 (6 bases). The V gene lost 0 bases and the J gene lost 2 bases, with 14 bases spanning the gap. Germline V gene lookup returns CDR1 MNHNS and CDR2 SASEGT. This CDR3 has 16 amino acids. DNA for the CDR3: TGTGCCAGCAGTGAAGCGCTTCAGGGGCCCGCCTACGAGCAGTACTTC. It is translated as CASSEALQGPAYEQYF.

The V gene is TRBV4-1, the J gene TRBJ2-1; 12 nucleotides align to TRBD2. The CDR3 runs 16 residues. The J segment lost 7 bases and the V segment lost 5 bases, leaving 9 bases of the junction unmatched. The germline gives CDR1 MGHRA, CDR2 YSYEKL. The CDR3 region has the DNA TGCGCCAGCAGCGGAAGACTAGCGGGAGAAGGGAATGAGCAGTTCTTC. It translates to CASSGRLAGEGNEQFF.

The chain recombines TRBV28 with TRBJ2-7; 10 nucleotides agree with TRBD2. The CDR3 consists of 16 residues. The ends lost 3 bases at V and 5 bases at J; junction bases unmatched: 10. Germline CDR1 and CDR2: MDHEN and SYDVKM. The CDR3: CASSLGAGGPIDEQYF. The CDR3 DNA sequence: TGTGCCAGCAGTTTGGGAGCGGGAGGGCCTATAGACGAGCAGTACTTC.

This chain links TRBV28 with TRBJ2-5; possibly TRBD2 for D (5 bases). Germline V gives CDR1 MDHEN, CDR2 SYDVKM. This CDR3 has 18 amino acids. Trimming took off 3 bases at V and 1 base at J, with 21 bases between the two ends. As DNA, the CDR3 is TGTGCCAGCAGTTTTCGCGGAGGAGGCAGTGATTCCCAAGAGACCCAGTACTTC. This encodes CASSFRGGGSDSQETQYF. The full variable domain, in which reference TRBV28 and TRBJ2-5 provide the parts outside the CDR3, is DVKVTQSSRYLVKRTGEKVFLECVQDMDHENMFWYRQDPGLGLRLIYFSYDVKMKEKGDIPEGYSVSREKKERFSLILESASTNQTSMYLCASSFRGGGSDSQETQYFGPGTRLLVL.

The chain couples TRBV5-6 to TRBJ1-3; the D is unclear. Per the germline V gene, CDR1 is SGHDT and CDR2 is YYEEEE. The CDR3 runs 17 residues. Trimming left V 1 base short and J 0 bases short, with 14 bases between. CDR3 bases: TGTGCCAGCAGCTTGCAGTGGCAGGCCAACTCTGGAAACACCATATATTTT. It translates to CASSLQWQANSGNTIYF.

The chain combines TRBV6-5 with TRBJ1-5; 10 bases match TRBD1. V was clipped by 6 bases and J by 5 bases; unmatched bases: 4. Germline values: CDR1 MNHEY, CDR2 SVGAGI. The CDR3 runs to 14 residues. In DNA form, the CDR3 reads TGTGCCAGCAGACCGACAGGGGGCTATCAGCCCCAGCATTTT. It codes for CASRPTGGYQPQHF.

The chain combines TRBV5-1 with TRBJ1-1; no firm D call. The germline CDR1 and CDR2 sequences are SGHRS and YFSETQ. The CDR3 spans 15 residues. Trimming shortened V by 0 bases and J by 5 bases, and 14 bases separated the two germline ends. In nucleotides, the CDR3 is TGCGCCAGCAGCTTGGACGCGGCTGTCGGAACTGAAGCTTTCTTT. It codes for CASSLDAAVGTEAFF.

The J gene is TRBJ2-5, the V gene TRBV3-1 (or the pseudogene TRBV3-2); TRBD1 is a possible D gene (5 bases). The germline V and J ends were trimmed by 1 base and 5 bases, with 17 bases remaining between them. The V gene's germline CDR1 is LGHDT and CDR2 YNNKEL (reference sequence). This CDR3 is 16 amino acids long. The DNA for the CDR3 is TGTGCCAGCAGCCAAGTCTCAGGCGGACCAGGGGAGACCCAGTACTTC. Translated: CASSQVSGGPGETQYF.

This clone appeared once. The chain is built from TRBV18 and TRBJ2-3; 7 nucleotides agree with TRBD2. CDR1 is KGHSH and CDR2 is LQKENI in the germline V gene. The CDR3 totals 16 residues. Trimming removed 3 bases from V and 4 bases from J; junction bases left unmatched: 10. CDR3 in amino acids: CASSPRPLAVSDTQYF. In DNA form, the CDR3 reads TGTGCCAGCTCACCCCGGCCTCTAGCGGTCTCAGATACGCAGTATTTT.

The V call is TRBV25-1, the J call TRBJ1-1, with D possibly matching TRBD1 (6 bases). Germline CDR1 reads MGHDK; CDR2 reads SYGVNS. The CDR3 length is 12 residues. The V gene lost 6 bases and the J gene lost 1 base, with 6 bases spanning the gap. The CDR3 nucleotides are TGTGCCAGCAGGGGACAGAACACTGAAGCTTTCTTT. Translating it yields CASRGQNTEAFF.

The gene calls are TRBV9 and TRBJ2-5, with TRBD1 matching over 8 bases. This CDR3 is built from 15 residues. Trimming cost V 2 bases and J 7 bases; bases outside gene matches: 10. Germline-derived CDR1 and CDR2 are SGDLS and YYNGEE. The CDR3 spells CASSVGQGLHGTQYF. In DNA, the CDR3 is TGTGCCAGCAGCGTTGGACAGGGTCTACATGGGACCCAGTACTTC. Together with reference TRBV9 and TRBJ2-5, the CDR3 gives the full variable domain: DSGVTQTPKHLITATGQRVTLRCSPRSGDLSVYWYQQSLDQGLQFLIQYYNGEERAKGNILERFSAQQFPDLHSELNLSSLELGDSALYFCASSVGQGLHGTQYFGPGTRLLVL.

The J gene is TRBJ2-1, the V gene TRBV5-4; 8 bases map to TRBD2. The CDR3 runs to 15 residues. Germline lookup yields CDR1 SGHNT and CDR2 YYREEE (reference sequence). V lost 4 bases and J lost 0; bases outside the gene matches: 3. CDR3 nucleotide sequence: TGTGCCAGCAGCAGGGGACTAGACTCCTACAATGAGCAGTTCTTC. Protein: CASSRGLDSYNEQFF.

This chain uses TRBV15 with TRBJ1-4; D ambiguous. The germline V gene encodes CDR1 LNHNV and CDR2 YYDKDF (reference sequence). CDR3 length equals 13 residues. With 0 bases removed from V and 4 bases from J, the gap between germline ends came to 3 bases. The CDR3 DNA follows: TGTGCCACCAGCAGAGATCTTAATGAAAAACTGTTTTTT. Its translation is CATSRDLNEKLFF.

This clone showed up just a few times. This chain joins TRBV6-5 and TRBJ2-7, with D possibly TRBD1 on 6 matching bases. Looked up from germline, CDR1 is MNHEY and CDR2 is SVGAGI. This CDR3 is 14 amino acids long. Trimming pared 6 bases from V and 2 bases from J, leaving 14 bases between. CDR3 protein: CASSRQELTYEQYF. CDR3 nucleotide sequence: TGTGCCAGCAGCAGACAGGAACTTACCTACGAGCAGTACTTC.

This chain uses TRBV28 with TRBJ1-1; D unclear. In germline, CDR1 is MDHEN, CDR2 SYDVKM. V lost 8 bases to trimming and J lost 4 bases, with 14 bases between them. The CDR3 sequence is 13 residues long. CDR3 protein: CASLSGQFTEAFF. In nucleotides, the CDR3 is TGTGCCAGCCTCTCTGGGCAATTCACTGAAGCTTTCTTT.

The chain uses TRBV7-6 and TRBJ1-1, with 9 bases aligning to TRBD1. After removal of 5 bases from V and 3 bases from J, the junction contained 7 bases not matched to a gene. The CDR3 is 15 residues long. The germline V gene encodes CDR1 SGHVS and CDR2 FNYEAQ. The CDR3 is CASSPGQGWDTEAFF. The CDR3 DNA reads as TGTGCCAGCAGCCCTGGACAGGGGTGGGACACTGAAGCTTTCTTT.

The CDR3 sequence: CASSLGTILTGELFF. The CDR3 region has the DNA TGTGCCAGCAGTTTAGGGACTATCTTGACCGGGGAGCTGTTTTTT. The V gene is TRBV28, the J gene TRBJ2-2; 7 positions match TRBD2. This CDR3 spans 15 amino acids. Trimming removed 2 bases from V and 5 bases from J; junction bases left unmatched: 5. From germline, CDR1 is MDHEN and CDR2 SYDVKM. Full variable domain (missing parts from reference TRBV28 and TRBJ2-2): DVKVTQSSRYLVKRTGEKVFLECVQDMDHENMFWYRQDPGLGLRLIYFSYDVKMKEKGDIPEGYSVSREKKERFSLILESASTNQTSMYLCASSLGTILTGELFFGEGSRLTVL.